This T cell receptor (beta chain) was captured in a study of T-cell memory formation after mild COVID-19. As for the study in general: TCR clusters showed largely donor specificity. General observations from the study: Nothing showed for sure that second-wave clones peaking on day 37 were SARS-CoV-2 specific. Contracting clones localized mainly to CM and EM when CD4+ and mainly to EMRA when CD8+.

After 5'RACE with constant-segment primers, TCR alpha and TCR beta cDNA libraries carrying sample barcodes and UMIs were obtained. TCRdb ran MiXCR on the 5' RACE reads and lists one entry per CDR3 protein. The data hold about 150,000 distinct CDR3 sequences, with 13% observed a single time. On this clonotype itself: The antigen is not known.

V was pared by 4 bases and J by 5 bases, with 12 bases between. Germline values: CDR1 KGHDR, CDR2 SFDVKD. The CDR3 is 14 residues long. The V and J genes are TRBV24-1 and TRBJ2-3; D is perhaps TRBD1 or TRBD2 (5 bases each). The sequence came from a man aged 18 to 29 who had mild COVID-19 (a few samples of this study predate the infection). Cell type and time point are not known. The material sequenced was PBMCs or a T cell subset sorted from them (not recorded which). This CDR3 reads CATSEGAAEDTQYF. The CDR3 DNA reads as TGTGCCACCAGTGAAGGGGCAGCGGAAGATACGCAGTATTTT.